The sequence of this T cell receptor (beta chain) was determined in a study of cytomegalovirus exposure and HLA in healthy donors. Clones were read by immunoSEQ multiplex PCR, and TCRdb kept only the in-frame ones, dropping some. This table holds about 72,000 clones, 94% found once. The length of the CDR3 is 15 residues. From germline, CDR1 is SGDLS and CDR2 YYNGEE. Trimming removed 0 bases at V and 0 bases at J, with 7 bases between. Of note for this clone: Its antigen is currently unknown.

Study outcomes and limitations: Both high specificity and high sensitivity reportedly marked the classifier's diagnosis of cytomegalovirus status. The authors enumerated over 150 TCR beta chains as linked to cytomegalovirus.

Separation from the roughly 600-subject first cohort characterized the approximately 120-subject validation cohort, to which the donors belonged. Material: PBMCs. The chain couples TRBV9 to TRBJ2-1, with D possibly matching TRBD1 (5 bases). The TCR was taken from a young woman in good health and CMV-seropositive. CDR3 in DNA: TGTGCCAGCAGCGTAGACAGGAGCTCCTACAATGAGCAGTTCTTC. It yields the protein CASSVDRSSYNEQFF.